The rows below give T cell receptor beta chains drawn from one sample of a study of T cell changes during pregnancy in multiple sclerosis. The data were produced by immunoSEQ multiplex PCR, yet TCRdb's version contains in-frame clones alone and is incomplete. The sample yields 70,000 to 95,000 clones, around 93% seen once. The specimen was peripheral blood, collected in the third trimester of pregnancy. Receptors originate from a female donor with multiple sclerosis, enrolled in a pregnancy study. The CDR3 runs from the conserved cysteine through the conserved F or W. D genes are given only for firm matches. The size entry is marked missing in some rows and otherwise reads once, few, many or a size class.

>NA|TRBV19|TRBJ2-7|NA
CASSINTERTYEQYF
TGTGCCAGTAGTATCAACACAGAGAGAACCTACGAGCAGTACTTC
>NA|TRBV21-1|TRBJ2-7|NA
CASLKWGTSGDEQYF
TGTGCCAGCTTAAAATGGGGGACTAGCGGGGACGAGCAGTACTTC
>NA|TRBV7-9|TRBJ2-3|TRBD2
CASSFGTSFGTDTQYF
TGTGCCAGCAGCTTTGGGACTAGTTTTGGCACAGATACGCAGTATTTT
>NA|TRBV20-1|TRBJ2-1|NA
CSARQVNEQFF
TGCAGTGCTCGACAGGTCAATGAGCAGTTCTTC
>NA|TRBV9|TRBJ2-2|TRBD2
CASSPSGRHTGELFF
TGTGCCAGCAGCCCTAGCGGGCGACACACCGGGGAGCTGTTTTTT
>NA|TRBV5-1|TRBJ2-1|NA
CASSLGEVAAEQFF
TGCGCCAGCAGCTTGGGAGAGGTAGCAGCAGAGCAGTTCTTC
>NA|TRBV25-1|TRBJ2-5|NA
CASSTGLETQYF
TGTGCCAGCAGTACAGGGTTGGAGACCCAGTACTTC
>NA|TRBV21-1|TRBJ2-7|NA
CASSKASTGQGGIGQYF
TGTGCCAGCAGCAAAGCCTCCACGGGACAGGGGGGTATAGGGCAGTACTTC
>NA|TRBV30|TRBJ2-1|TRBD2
CAWMTSGSSNEQFF
TGTGCCTGGATGACTAGCGGGAGTTCCAATGAGCAGTTCTTC
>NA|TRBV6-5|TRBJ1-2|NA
CASSSTGFYGYTF
TGTGCCAGCAGCTCGACAGGCTTCTATGGCTACACCTTC
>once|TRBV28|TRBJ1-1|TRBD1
CASSLLPAGTGYDTEAFF
TGTGCCAGCAGTTTATTACCGGCAGGGACAGGGTATGACACTGAAGCTTTCTTT
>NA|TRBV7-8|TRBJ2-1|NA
CASSLTLGGVNEQFF
TGTGCCAGCAGCCTGACCCTGGGGGGTGTAAATGAGCAGTTCTTC
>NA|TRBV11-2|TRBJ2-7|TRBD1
CASSSTLGQAYEQYF
TGTGCCAGCAGCTCAACCCTAGGACAGGCCTACGAGCAGTACTTC
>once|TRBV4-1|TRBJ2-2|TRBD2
CASSHSGLAQVTGELFF
TGCGCCAGCAGCCATTCGGGACTAGCGCAAGTGACCGGGGAGCTGTTTTTT
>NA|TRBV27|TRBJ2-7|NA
CASSPGWGRQDAYEQYF
TGTGCCAGCAGTCCCGGTTGGGGACGACAGGATGCCTACGAGCAGTACTTC
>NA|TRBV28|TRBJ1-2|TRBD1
CASSLGTVGNYGYTF
TGTGCCAGCAGTTTAGGGACAGTTGGCAACTATGGCTACACCTTC
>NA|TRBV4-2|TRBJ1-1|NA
CASSQDWGQGNTEAFF
TGTGCCAGCAGCCAAGATTGGGGGCAGGGGAACACTGAAGCTTTCTTT
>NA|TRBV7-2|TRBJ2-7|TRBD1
CASSLGAGTGGNEQYF
TGTGCCAGCAGCTTAGGTGCCGGGACAGGGGGAAACGAGCAGTACTTC
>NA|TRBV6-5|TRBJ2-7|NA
CASSYGAAYEQYF
TGTGCCAGCAGTTACGGGGCAGCCTACGAGCAGTACTTC
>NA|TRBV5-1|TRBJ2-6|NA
CASRRGWVSGANVLTF
TGCGCCAGCAGACGGGGATGGGTCTCTGGGGCCAACGTCCTGACTTTC
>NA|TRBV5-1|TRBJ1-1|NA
CASSGTLNTEAFF
TGCGCCAGCAGCGGGACACTTAACACTGAAGCTTTCTTT
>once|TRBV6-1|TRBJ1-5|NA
CASSGPGQLSNQPQHF
TGTGCCAGCAGTGGCCCCGGACAGCTTAGCAATCAGCCCCAGCATTTT
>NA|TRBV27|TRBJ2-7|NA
CASSLSARFLYEQYF
TGTGCCAGCAGTTTATCGGCCAGGTTCCTCTACGAGCAGTACTTC
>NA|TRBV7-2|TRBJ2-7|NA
CASSFRQGEAEQYF
TGTGCCAGCAGCTTTCGGCAGGGGGAGGCTGAGCAGTACTTC
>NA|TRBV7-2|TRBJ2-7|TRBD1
CASSLSGTETYEQYF
TGTGCCAGCAGCTTAAGTGGGACAGAGACCTACGAGCAGTACTTC
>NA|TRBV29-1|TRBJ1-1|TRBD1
CSGARGRNTEAFF
TGCAGCGGCGCCAGGGGGCGGAACACTGAAGCTTTCTTT
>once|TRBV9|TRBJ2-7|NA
CASSVGLLSYEQYF
TGTGCCAGCAGCGTAGGACTTTTATCCTACGAGCAGTACTTC
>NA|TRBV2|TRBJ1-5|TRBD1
CASRGQLGNQPQHF
TGTGCCAGCAGGGGACAGTTAGGCAATCAGCCCCAGCATTTT
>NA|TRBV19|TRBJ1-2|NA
CASSLVSGGYGYTF
TGTGCCAGTAGTTTGGTCAGCGGGGGCTATGGCTACACCTTC
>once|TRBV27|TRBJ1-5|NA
CASSLAPGTRYSGNQPQHF
TGTGCCAGCAGTTTGGCCCCCGGGACACGGTACTCCGGCAATCAGCCCCAGCATTTT
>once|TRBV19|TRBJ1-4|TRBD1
CASSLTGGVANEKLFF
TGTGCCAGTAGTTTGACAGGGGGGGTGGCTAATGAAAAACTGTTTTTT
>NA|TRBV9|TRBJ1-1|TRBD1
CASSVGGTGVAEAFF
TGTGCCAGCAGCGTAGGTGGGACAGGGGTGGCTGAAGCTTTCTTT
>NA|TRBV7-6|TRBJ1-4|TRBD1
CASSLEGQMNEKLFF
TGTGCCAGCAGCTTGGAGGGACAGATGAATGAAAAACTGTTTTTT
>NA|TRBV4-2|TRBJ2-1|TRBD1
CASSQDTGQASPEQFF
TGTGCCAGCAGCCAAGATACGGGACAGGCCTCCCCGGAGCAGTTCTTC
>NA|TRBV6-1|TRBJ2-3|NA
CASRRGPQADTQYF
TGTGCCAGCAGAAGGGGCCCCCAGGCAGATACGCAGTATTTT
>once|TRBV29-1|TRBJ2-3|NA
CSVEALADTQYF
TGCAGCGTTGAAGCCCTAGCAGATACGCAGTATTTT
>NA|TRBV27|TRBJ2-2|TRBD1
CASTGQGATGELFF
TGTGCCAGCACCGGACAGGGGGCTACCGGGGAGCTGTTTTTT
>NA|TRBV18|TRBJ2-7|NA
CASSPPSSYEQYF
TGTGCCAGCTCACCACCGTCGTCCTACGAGCAGTACTTC
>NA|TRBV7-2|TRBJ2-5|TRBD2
CASSGSGFLTQYF
TGTGCCAGCAGCGGTAGCGGGTTTTTGACCCAGTACTTC
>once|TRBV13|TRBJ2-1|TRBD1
CASSPNGQGYNEQFF
TGTGCCAGCAGCCCTAACGGACAGGGGTACAATGAGCAGTTCTTC
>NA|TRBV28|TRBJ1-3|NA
CASSLLLGSSGNTIYF
TGTGCCAGCAGTTTACTGTTGGGCTCGTCTGGAAACACCATATATTTT